These T cell receptor beta chains were read from a single sample in a study of T cell responses to AZD1222 COVID-19 vaccine. The protocol was immunoSEQ multiplex PCR, while the TCRdb copy is restricted to in-frame clones and leaves out a portion. The repertoire includes some 170,000 clones, 85% to 95% of them detected once, and about 0.9% sits in the top ten. Sequencing was performed on peripheral blood, taken on day 0 of AZD1222 vaccination. All receptors derive from an adult in good health. Both conserved end residues are trimmed from each CDR3.

V gene,J gene,CDR3 length,CDR3 protein
TRBV21-1,TRBJ2-7,15,ASSAPLRGGNRYEQY
TRBV6-5,TRBJ2-5,14,ASSSHSGGGEETQY
TRBV5-1,TRBJ1-5,15,ASSLGRGGQHRQPQH
TRBV3-1/TRBV3-2,TRBJ2-7,12,ASSQDERGYEQY
TRBV19,TRBJ2-7,13,ASSIGASGVYEQY
TRBV20-1,TRBJ2-5,11,SASFSGQETQY
TRBV30,TRBJ1-6,14,ALSPAGTPYNSPLH
TRBV30,TRBJ1-2,12,AWTRQGAGGGYT
TRBV5-4,TRBJ2-1,11,ASSLDSYNEQF
TRBV7-8,TRBJ1-2,14,ASSLWPRRNHYGYT
TRBV4-1,TRBJ1-2,12,ASSQGGGSYGYT
TRBV5-1,TRBJ1-4,13,ASQPSGHAGEKLF
TRBV7-2,TRBJ1-6,13,ASSPGFPRSSPLH
TRBV6-4,TRBJ2-3,13,ASSDGAGAVDTQY
TRBV9,TRBJ1-2,13,ASSVGRPTAEEGT
TRBV7-9,TRBJ2-4,13,ASSRDRLAKNIQY
TRBV6-4,TRBJ1-6,11,ASSSDYNSPLH
TRBV7-8,TRBJ2-5,15,ASSSPGVAGGQETQY
TRBV5-6,TRBJ1-6,14,ASSLQVLQPNSPLH
TRBV2,TRBJ1-3,12,ARGQSSSGNTIY
TRBV3-1/TRBV3-2,TRBJ1-5,11,ASSRVGDQPQH
TRBV19,TRBJ1-6,11,ASKGTAHSPLH
TRBV6-2/TRBV6-3,TRBJ1-5,10,ASSLSYQPQH